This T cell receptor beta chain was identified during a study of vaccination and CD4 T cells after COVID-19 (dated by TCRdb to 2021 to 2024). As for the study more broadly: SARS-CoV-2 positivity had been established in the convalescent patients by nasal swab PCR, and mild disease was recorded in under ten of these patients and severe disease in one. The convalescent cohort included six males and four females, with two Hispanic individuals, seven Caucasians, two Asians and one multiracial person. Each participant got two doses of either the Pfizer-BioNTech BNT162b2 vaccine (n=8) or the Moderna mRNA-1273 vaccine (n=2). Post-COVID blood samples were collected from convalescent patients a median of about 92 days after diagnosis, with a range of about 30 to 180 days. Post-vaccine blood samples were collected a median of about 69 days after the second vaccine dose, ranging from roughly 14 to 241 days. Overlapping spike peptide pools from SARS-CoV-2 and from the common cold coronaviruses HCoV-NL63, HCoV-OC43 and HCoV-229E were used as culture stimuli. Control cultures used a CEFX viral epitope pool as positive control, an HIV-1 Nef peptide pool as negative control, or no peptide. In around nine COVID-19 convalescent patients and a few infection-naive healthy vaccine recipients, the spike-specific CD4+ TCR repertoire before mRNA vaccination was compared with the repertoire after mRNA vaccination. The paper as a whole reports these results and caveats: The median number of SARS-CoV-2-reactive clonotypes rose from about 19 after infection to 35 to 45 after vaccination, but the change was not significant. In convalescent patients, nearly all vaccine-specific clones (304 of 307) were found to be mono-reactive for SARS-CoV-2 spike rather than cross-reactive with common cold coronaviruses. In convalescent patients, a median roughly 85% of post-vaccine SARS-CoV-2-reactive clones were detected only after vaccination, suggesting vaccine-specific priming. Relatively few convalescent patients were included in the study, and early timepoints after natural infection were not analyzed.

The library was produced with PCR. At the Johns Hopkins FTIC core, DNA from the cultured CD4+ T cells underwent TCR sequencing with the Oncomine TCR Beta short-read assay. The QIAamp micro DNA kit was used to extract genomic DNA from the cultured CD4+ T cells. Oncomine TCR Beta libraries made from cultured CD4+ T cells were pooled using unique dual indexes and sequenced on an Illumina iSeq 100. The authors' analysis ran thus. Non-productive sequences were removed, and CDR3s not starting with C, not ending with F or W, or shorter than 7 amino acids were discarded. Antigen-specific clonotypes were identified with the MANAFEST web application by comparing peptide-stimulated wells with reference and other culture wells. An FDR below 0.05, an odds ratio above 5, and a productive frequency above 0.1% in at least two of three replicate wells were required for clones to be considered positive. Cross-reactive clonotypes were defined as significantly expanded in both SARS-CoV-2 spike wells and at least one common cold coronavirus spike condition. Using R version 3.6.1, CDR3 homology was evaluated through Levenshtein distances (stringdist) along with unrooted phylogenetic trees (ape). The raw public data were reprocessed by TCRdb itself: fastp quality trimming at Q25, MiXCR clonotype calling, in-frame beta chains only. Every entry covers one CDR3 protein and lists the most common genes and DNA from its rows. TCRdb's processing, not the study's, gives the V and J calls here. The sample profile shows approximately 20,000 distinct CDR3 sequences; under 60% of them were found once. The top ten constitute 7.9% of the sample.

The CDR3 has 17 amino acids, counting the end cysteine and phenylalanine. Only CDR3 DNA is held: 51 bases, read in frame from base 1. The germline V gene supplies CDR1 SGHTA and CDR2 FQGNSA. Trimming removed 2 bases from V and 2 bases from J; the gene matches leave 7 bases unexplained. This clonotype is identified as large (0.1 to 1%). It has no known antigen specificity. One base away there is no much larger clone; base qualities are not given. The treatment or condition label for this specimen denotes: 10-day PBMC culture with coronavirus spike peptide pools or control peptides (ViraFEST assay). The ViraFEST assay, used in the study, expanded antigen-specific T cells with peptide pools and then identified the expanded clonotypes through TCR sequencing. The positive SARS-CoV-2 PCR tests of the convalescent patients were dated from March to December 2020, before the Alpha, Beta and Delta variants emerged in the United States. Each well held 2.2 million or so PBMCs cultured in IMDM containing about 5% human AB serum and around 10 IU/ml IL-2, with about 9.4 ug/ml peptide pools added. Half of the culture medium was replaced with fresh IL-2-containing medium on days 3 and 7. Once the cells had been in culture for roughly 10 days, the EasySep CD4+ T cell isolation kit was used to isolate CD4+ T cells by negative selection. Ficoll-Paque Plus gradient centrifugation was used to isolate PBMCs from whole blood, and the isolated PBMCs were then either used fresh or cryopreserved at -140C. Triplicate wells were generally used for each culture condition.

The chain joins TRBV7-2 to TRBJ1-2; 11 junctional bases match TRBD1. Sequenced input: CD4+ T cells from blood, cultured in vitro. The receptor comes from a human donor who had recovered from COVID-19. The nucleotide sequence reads TGTGCCAGCAGCTTATCGGGGGGACAGGGGGTCAACTATGGCTACACCTTC. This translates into CASSLSGGQGVNYGYTF.